This T cell receptor (beta chain) was recovered during a study of monozygotic twins with inflammatory bowel disease. With respect to this clonotype: Its target is unknown.

CDR1 and CDR2 from the germline V gene are MGHRA and YSYEKL. The length of the CDR3 is 16 residues. cDNA for each sample came from eight separate reactions. For each CDR3 protein, TCRdb gives one entry from its re-call of the 5' RACE reads, without DNA. Seen in this sample are around 140,000 distinct CDR3 sequences; the ten most common clones hold 2% to 2.5%. Study conclusions and caveats: Heterogeneous immunosuppressive treatment regimens may have introduced variability into patient repertoires. People with IBD had fewer clonotypes in common with others than healthy twins did, especially with disease activity. In the analysis, different T cell subtypes could not be told apart.

What was sequenced was blood. The receptor comes from a human donor with ulcerative colitis or Crohn's disease, or a healthy co-twin of an affected twin (not recorded which). The gene calls are TRBV4-1 and TRBJ2-7. Here the CDR3 reads CASSQDRQLLTYEQYF.